This T cell receptor beta chain was observed in a study of PD-1 blockade in classical Hodgkin lymphoma. V was pared by 0 bases and J by 5 bases, with 10 bases between. CDR3 size: 14 residues. From germline, CDR1 is SGHTA and CDR2 FQGNSA. Exposure to brentuximab vedotin varied, and each patient had relapsed following autologous stem cell transplantation. Clones were read by immunoSEQ multiplex PCR, and TCRdb kept only the in-frame ones, dropping some. The table records 20,000 or so clones, over 80% of them present only once. In the case of this clone: Its cognate antigen is unknown.

General study findings and limits: The study found that TCR diversity rose significantly by C4D1 in CD4+ but not CD8+ cells. Complete responders' diversity at baseline resembled that of newly diagnosed patients.

The V and J genes are TRBV7-2 and TRBJ1-2; unclear D gene. Specimen: peripheral blood mononuclear cells (PBMCs), collected at baseline. The sequence derives from a human donor with classical Hodgkin lymphoma. Written as DNA, the CDR3 is TGTGCCAGCAGCTTAGCTCCAGGCCCATATGGCTACACCTTC. Protein product: CASSLAPGPYGYTF.